This section outlines one TCR beta chain sequence together with its context. Its antigen is unknown. No base quality information exists; no much larger clone differs at one position. The data are from a study of blood T cell repertoires in COVID-19 (TCRdb year 2020). Describing the broader study: Samples covering the acute and convalescent phases of COVID-19 were provided by collaborators in the United States, Italy and Spain. The prospective study material was composed of cDNA or gDNA derived from T cells, B-cell-depleted T cells, or PBMCs. Subjects who had been exposed to COVID-19, were actively infected with it, or had recovered from it provided the deeply sampled blood TCRbeta repertoires that made up the dataset. The repertoires were made available in a free public database intended to serve as a resource for research on the immune response to SARS-CoV-2. Samples were obtained from the ongoing ImmuneRACE study (first 160 participants) and from roughly 1,300 subjects provided by 6 global collaborators. A de-identified subject ID, COVID-19 status, age in years and sex were almost always included in the sample metadata. Where available, HLA class I and class II types were obtained from metadata supplied by the sample provider rather than from assay-based typing. General conclusions and limits of the study: How much clinical and demographic metadata was included differed by source and by participant, and the metadata was provided uncurated.

TCRbeta CDR3 regions were amplified from genomic DNA using the immunoSEQ Assay, a bias-controlled multiplex PCR. Per the source publication's procedure: Within the assay, amplification of reference gene primers was used to estimate how many nucleated cells each sample contained. Sequence reads were collapsed and filtered to measure the absolute abundance of every unique TCRbeta CDR3 rearrangement. Productive Simpson clonality was computed per sample as the square root of Simpson's diversity index over productive rearrangements. TCRdb's version of the immuneACCESS table is confined to in-frame rearrangements and falls short of the full clone set. An unresolved V gene accounts for under half of the shortfall where checked; the remainder is of unknown origin. V, J and clone size reflect that table, while D and trimming were determined from the DNA. The sample table records 42,000 or so clones; 81% of these occur just once. Roughly 38% of the sample belongs to the ten largest clones.

Collaborating institutions collected whole blood in K2EDTA tubes following their own protocols. For TCRbeta analysis, collaborators shipped samples in one of three forms: frozen whole blood, isolated PBMCs, or DNA extracted from either of those sample types. From the cysteine through the phenylalanine, the CDR3 covers 13 amino acids. Just CDR3 DNA is preserved here, 39 bases in frame from base 1. Taken from the germline V gene (reference sequence), the CDR1 and CDR2 loops are SSHAT and FNYEAQ. The germline V end is reduced by 8 bases and the J end by 5 bases; junction bases left unmatched: 1. This receptor chain uses TRBV7-7 and TRBJ2-2; TRBD2 fits 11 bases in the junction. Sequenced material: peripheral blood. The receptor was isolated from a man aged 40-50 years with active or convalescent COVID-19. The DNA sequence reads TGTGCCAGCCGACTAGCGGGAACCGGGGAGCTGTTTTTT. Its coded protein is CASRLAGTGELFF.